The table lists the clone carrying this TCR beta chain with a few counts. What it binds is not known. This specimen comes from a study of T-cell memory formation after mild COVID-19. One entry per CDR3 protein results from TCRdb running MiXCR on the 5' RACE reads. Seen here are tens of thousands of distinct CDR3 sequences, about an eighth observed once, and the top ten hold about 29%. From germline, CDR1 is SGHRS and CDR2 YFSETQ. The V and J ends lost 0 bases and 2 bases respectively, with 11 bases between them. The CDR3 covers 15 residues. Findings and limits, study-wide: Some SARS-CoV-2-responding clones were already detected in memory before infection.

The sample consisted of PBMCs or a T cell subset sorted from them (not recorded which). The J gene is TRBJ1-2, the V gene TRBV5-1; D is undetermined. The TCR was taken from an adult woman who had mild COVID-19 (a few samples of this study predate the infection). Cell type and time point are not known. The DNA for the CDR3 is TGCGCCAGCAGCTTGGGGTTTCCGGGAAACTATGGCTACACCTTC. Its protein product is CASSLGFPGNYGYTF.